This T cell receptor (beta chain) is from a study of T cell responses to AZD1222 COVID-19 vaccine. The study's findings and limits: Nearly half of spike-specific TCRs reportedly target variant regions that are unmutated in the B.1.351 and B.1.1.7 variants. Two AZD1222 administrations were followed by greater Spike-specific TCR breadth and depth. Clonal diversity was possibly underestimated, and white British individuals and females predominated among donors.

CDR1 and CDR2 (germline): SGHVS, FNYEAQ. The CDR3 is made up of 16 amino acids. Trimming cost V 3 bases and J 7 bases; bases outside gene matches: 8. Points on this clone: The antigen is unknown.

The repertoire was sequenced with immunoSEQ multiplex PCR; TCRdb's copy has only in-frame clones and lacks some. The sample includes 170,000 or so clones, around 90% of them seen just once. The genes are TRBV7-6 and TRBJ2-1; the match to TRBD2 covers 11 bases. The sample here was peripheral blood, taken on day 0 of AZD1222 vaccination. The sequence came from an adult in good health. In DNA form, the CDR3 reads TGTGCCAGCAGCTTTCTCGGGACTAGCGGCGTAAATGAGCAGTTCTTC. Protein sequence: CASSFLGTSGVNEQFF.